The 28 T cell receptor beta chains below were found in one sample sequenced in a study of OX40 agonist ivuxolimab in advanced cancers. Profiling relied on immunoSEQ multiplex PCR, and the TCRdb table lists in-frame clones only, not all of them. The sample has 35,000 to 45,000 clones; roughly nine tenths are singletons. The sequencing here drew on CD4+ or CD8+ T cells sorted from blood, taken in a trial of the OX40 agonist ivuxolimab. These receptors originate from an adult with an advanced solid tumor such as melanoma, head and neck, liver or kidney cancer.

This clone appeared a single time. The CDR3 DNA follows: TGTGCCAGCAGTGTGTCCATCAGGGGGGAAGATAATGAGCAGTTCTTC. Translating it yields CASSVSIRGEDNEQFF. The genes are TRBV2 and TRBJ2-1, with D possibly TRBD1 on 7 matching bases. This CDR3 has 16 amino acids. Trimming left V 4 bases short and J 7 bases short, with 20 bases between. Germline loops: CDR1 SNHLY, CDR2 FYNNEI.

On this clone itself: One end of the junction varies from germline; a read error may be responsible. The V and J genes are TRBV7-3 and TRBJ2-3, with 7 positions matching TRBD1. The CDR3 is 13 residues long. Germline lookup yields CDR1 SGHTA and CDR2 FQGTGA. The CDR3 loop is CAGSSQGADTQYF. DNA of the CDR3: TGTGCCGGCAGCTCCCAGGGGGCAGATACGCAGTATTTT.

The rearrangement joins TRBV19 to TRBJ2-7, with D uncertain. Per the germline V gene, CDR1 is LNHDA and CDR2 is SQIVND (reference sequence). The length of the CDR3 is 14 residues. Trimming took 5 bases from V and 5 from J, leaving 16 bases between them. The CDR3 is CASSVKFRAHEQYF. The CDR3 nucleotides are TGTGCCAGTAGTGTAAAATTCCGGGCACACGAGCAGTACTTC.

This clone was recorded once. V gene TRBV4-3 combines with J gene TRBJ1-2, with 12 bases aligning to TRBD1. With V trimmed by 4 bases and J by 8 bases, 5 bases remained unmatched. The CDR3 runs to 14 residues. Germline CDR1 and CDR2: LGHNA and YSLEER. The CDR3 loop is CASSPGTGGEGYTF. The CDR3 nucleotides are TGCGCCAGCAGCCCAGGGACAGGGGGCGAAGGCTACACCTTC.

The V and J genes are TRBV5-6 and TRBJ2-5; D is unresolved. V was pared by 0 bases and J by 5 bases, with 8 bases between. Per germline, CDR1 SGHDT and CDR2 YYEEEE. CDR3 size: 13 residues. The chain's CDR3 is CASSLGGRETQYF. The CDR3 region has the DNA TGTGCCAGCAGCTTGGGTGGGCGGGAGACCCAGTACTTC.

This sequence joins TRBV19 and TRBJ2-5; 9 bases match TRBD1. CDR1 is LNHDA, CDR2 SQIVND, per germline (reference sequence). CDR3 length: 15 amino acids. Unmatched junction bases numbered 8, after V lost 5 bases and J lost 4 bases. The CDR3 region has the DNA TGTGCCAGTAGTGCCAGACAGGGGGTTATAGAGACCCAGTACTTC. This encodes CASSARQGVIETQYF.

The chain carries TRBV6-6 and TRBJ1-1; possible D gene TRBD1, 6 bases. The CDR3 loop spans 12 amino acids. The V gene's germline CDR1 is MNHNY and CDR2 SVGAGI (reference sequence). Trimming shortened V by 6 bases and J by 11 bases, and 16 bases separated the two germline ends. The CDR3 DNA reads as TGTGCCAGCAGAGGAGAAGGGGGATTGGCTTTCTTT. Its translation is CASRGEGGLAFF.

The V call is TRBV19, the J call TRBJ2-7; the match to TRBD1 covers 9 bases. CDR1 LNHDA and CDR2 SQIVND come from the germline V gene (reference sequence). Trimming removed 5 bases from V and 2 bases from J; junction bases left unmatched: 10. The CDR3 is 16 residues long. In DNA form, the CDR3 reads TGTGCCAGTAGTGAAGGACAGGGGAGAGCCCCCTACGAGCAGTACTTC. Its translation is CASSEGQGRAPYEQYF.

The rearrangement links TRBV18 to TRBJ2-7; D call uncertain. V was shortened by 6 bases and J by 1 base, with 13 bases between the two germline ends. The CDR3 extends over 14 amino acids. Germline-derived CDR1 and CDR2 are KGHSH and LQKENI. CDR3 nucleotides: TGTGCCAGCTCCACCATAGGGAATTCCTACGAGCAGTACTTC. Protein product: CASSTIGNSYEQYF.

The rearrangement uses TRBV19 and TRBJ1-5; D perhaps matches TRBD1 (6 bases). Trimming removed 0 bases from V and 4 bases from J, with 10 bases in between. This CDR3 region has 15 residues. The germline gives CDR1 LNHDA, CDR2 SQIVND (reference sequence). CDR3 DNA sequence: TGTGCCAGTAGTATAGACCGGACAGTTAATCAGCCCCAGCATTTT. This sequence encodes CASSIDRTVNQPQHF.

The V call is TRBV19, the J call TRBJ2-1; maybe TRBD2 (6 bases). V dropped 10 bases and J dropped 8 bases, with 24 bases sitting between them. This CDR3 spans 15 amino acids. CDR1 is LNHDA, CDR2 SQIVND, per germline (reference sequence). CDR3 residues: CATRRGTDSSYEQFF. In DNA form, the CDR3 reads TGTGCCACCCGACGGGGGACCGACTCTAGTTATGAGCAGTTCTTC.

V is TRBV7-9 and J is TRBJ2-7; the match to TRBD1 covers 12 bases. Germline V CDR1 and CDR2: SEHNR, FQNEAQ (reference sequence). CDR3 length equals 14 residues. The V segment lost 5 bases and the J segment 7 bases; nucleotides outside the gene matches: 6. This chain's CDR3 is CASSRGQGAGEQYF. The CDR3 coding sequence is TGTGCCAGCAGCCGGGGACAGGGGGCGGGTGAGCAGTACTTC.

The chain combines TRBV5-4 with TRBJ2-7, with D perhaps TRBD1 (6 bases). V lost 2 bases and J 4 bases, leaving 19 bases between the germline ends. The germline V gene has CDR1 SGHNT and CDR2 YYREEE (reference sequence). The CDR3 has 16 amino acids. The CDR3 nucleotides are TGTGCCAGCAGCTTAAGGGACACCTCTTATGTATACGAGCAGTACTTC. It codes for CASSLRDTSYVYEQYF.

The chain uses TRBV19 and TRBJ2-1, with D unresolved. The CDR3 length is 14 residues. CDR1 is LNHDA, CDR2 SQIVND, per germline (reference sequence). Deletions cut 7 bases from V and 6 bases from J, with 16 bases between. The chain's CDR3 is CASTGTWSSNEQFF. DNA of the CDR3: TGTGCCAGTACCGGAACTTGGTCTTCCAATGAGCAGTTCTTC.

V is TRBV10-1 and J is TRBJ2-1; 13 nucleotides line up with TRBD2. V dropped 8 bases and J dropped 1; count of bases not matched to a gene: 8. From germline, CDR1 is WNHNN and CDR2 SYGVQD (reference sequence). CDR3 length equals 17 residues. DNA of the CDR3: TGCGCCAGCTCCCGAGGACTAGCGGGAGTGTCCTACAATGAGCAGTTCTTC. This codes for CASSRGLAGVSYNEQFF.

DNA of the CDR3: TGTGCCAGCAGCTTAGGTCGCTCCTCTAGCACAGATACGCAGTATTTT. The encoded protein is CASSLGRSSSTDTQYF. The chain recombines TRBV11-3 with TRBJ2-3; D ambiguous. V lost 1 base, J lost 0 bases, and 11 bases lay in between. CDR1 and CDR2 (germline): SGHNT, YENEEA. The CDR3 contains 16 residues.

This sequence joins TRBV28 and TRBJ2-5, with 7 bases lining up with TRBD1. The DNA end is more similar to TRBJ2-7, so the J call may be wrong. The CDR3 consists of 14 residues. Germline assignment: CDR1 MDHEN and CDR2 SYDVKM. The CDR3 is CASSLLGQLYEQYF. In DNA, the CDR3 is TGTGCCAGCAGTTTACTGGGACAGCTTTACGAGCAGTACTTC.

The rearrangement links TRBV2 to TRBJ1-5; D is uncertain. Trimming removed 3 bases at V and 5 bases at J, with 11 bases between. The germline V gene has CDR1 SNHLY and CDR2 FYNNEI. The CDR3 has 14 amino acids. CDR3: CASSDWQDYQPQHF. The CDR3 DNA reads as TGTGCCAGCAGTGATTGGCAGGACTATCAGCCCCAGCATTTT.

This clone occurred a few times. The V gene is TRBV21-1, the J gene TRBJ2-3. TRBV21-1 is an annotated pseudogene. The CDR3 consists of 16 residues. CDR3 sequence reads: CASSKRPGLCTDTQYF. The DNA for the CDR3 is TGTGCCAGCAGCAAACGACCGGGCCTTTGCACAGATACGCAGTATTTT.

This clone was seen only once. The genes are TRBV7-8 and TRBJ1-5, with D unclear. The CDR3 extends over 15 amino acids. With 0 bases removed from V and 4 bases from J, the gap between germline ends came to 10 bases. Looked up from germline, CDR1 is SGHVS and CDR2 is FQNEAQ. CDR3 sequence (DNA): TGTGCCAGCAGCTTAGCCCTCGCGGGAAATCAGCCCCAGCATTTT. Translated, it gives CASSLALAGNQPQHF.

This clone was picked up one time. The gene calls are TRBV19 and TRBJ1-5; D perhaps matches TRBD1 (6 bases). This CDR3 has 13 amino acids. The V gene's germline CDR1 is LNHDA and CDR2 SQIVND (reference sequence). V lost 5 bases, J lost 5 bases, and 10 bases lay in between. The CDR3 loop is CASSGSGDQPQHF. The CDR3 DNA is TGTGCCAGTAGTGGGTCAGGGGATCAGCCCCAGCATTTT.

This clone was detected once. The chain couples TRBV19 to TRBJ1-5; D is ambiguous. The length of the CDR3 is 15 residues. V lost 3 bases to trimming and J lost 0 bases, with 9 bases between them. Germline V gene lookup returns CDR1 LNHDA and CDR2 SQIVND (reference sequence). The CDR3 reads CASSIRGYSNQPQHF. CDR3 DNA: TGTGCCAGTAGTATCCGGGGTTATAGCAATCAGCCCCAGCATTTT.

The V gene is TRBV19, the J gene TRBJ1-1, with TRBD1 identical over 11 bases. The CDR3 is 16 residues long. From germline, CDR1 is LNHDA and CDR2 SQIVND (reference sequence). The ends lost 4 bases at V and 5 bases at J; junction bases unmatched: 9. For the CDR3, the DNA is TGTGCCAGTAGTAGGGGGACAGGGGGAATAGGTACTGAAGCTTTCTTT. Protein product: CASSRGTGGIGTEAFF.

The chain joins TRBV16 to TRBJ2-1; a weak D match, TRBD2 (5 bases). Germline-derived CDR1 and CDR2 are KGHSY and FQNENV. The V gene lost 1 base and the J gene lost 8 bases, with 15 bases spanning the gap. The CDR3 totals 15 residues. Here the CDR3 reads CASSQYFEGWDEQFF. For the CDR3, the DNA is TGTGCCAGCAGCCAATACTTCGAGGGATGGGATGAGCAGTTCTTC.

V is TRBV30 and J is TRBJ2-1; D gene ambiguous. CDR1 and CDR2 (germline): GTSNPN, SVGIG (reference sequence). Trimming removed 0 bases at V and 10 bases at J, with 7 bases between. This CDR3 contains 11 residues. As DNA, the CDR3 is TGTGCCTGGAGTGTCATGTTAGAGCAGTTCTTC. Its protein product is CAWSVMLEQFF.

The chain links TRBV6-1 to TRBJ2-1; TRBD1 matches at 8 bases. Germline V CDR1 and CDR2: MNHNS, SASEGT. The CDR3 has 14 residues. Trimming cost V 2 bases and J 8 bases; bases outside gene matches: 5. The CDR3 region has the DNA TGTGCCAGCAGTGAACGGACAGGGTCAGATGAGCAGTTCTTC. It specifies CASSERTGSDEQFF.

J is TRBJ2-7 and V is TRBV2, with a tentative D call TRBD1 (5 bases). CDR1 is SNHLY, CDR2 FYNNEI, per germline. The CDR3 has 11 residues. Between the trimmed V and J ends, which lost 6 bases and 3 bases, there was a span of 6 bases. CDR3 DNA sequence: TGTGCCAGCAGGGACAACTACGAGCAGTACTTC. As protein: CASRDNYEQYF.

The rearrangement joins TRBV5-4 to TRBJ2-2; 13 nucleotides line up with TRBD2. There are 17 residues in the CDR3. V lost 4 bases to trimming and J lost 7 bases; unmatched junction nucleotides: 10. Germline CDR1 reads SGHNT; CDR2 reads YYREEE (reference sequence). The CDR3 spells CASSTGLAGDHSGELFF. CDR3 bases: TGTGCCAGCAGCACAGGACTAGCGGGAGACCACAGCGGGGAGCTGTTTTTT.